Listed below are T cell receptor beta chains from one sample, sequenced in a study of control samples from healthy donors and cancer patients. Profiling relied on immunoSEQ multiplex PCR, and the TCRdb table lists in-frame clones only, not all of them. The table has about 150,000 clones, around 88% seen once. Sequencing was done on a sample of blood. All receptors derive from a man aged 18 to 35 in good health. The CDR3 runs from the conserved cysteine through the conserved F or W. A D gene is named only where the DNA matches it firmly. Rows may omit the clone size; those that give it use once, few, many or a size class.

CASSQGTLRADTQYF,TGTGCCAGCAGCCAAGGGACACTGCGGGCCGATACGCAGTATTTT,TRBJ2-3,NA,15,TRBV4-2,NA
CASSLGLDYGYTF,TGTGCCAGCAGCTTAGGACTGGACTATGGCTACACCTTC,TRBJ1-2,NA,13,TRBV5-8,once
CASSYGATEAFF,TGTGCCAGCAGTTATGGGGCCACTGAAGCTTTCTTT,TRBJ1-1,NA,12,TRBV6-5,NA
CATAPRGGYEQYF,TGTGCCACCGCCCCCCGGGGCGGGTACGAGCAGTACTTC,TRBJ2-7,NA,13,TRBV24-1,NA
CASSHFYSNEKLFF,TGTGCCAGCAGCCATTTCTACAGTAATGAAAAACTGTTTTTT,TRBJ1-4,NA,14,TRBV14,NA
CASSFQGFGNTIYF,TGTGCCAGCAGCTTCCAGGGTTTCGGAAACACCATATATTTT,TRBJ1-3,NA,14,TRBV7-2,NA
CAWNRQVPVLDNSPLHF,TGTGCCTGGAACCGACAGGTTCCCGTCTTGGATAATTCACCCCTCCACTTT,TRBJ1-6,NA,17,TRBV30,once
CASSFLAGANTGELFF,TGTGCCAGCAGTTTTCTAGCGGGCGCGAACACCGGGGAGCTGTTTTTT,TRBJ2-2,TRBD2,16,TRBV6-5,NA
CASSLGTDTQYF,TGTGCCAGCAGCTTAGGAACAGATACGCAGTATTTT,TRBJ2-3,NA,12,TRBV7-8,NA
CASIRGGLGGSYTF,TGTGCCAGCATTAGAGGGGGACTTGGTGGGTCCTACACCTTC,TRBJ1-2,NA,14,TRBV6-5,NA
CASSLRAGWETQYF,TGTGCCAGCAGCTTAAGGGCAGGGTGGGAGACCCAGTACTTC,TRBJ2-5,NA,14,TRBV7-2,NA
CASSSGAGGTRGAQYF,TGTGCCAGCAGCTCGGGAGCGGGGGGAACCAGAGGGGCCCAGTACTTC,TRBJ2-5,TRBD2,16,TRBV7-2,NA
CASRRGRGAAGNTEAFF,TGTGCCAGCAGGAGGGGCAGGGGGGCGGCAGGGAACACTGAAGCTTTCTTT,TRBJ1-1,TRBD1,17,TRBV2,once
CASSFRAGFEAFF,TGTGCCAGCAGTTTTCGGGCAGGATTTGAAGCTTTCTTT,TRBJ1-1,NA,13,TRBV6-2/TRBV6-3,once
CASSPYGGTANTGELFF,TGTGCCAGCAGTCCATATGGCGGGACAGCGAACACCGGGGAGCTGTTTTTT,TRBJ2-2,NA,17,TRBV2,NA
CSVSIDPSNEQFF,TGCAGCGTTAGCATCGACCCAAGTAATGAGCAGTTCTTC,TRBJ2-1,NA,13,TRBV29-1,NA
CASSGDSSNQPQHF,TGTGCCAGCAGCGGGGACAGCAGCAATCAGCCCCAGCATTTT,TRBJ1-5,TRBD1,14,TRBV9,NA
CASSLGQGTTNEKLFF,TGCGCCAGCAGCTTGGGACAGGGCACAACTAATGAAAAACTGTTTTTT,TRBJ1-4,TRBD1,16,TRBV5-1,once
CASTISRVRPLEAFF,TGTGCCAGCACCATAAGCAGGGTTAGGCCCCTTGAAGCTTTCTTT,TRBJ1-1,NA,15,TRBV28,once
CASSERLVHEQFF,TGCGCCAGCAGCGAACGACTAGTACATGAGCAGTTCTTC,TRBJ2-1,NA,13,TRBV5-1,NA
CASSLSFSSDIQYF,TGTGCCAGCAGCTTGTCGTTCTCGTCAGACATTCAGTACTTC,TRBJ2-4,NA,14,TRBV5-5,NA
CATSGTSGGGTGELFF,TGTGCCACCAGCGGGACTAGCGGGGGAGGAACCGGGGAGCTGTTTTTT,TRBJ2-2,TRBD2,16,TRBV15,NA
CASSLGGAYGYTF,TGTGCCAGCAGCTTGGGGGGGGCCTATGGCTACACCTTC,TRBJ1-2,NA,13,TRBV5-4,NA
CASSFAVRLRGFSGNTIYF,TGTGCCAGCAGCTTTGCCGTTCGTCTGCGGGGTTTCTCTGGAAACACCATATATTTT,TRBJ1-3,NA,19,TRBV7-9,once
CASSMGTGESPLHF,TGTGCCAGTAGTATGGGGACAGGGGAGTCACCCCTCCACTTT,TRBJ1-6,TRBD1,14,TRBV19,NA
CASSLALGQGEGEKLFF,TGTGCCAGCAGCTTAGCCTTAGGACAGGGCGAGGGTGAAAAACTGTTTTTT,TRBJ1-4,TRBD1,17,TRBV11-2,NA
CASSPSGPPYNEQFF,TGTGCCAGTAGCCCGTCCGGGCCTCCCTACAATGAGCAGTTCTTC,TRBJ2-1,NA,15,TRBV19,NA
CASVDRGNTGELFF,TGTGCCAGCGTTGATAGAGGGAACACCGGGGAGCTGTTTTTT,TRBJ2-2,NA,14,TRBV6-6,NA
CASSSFQGSSYNEQFF,TGTGCCAGCAGCTCCTTTCAGGGAAGCTCCTACAATGAGCAGTTCTTC,TRBJ2-1,NA,16,TRBV5-6,NA
CASSSRDSAYNEQFF,TGTGCCAGCAGCTCCCGGGATAGCGCCTACAATGAGCAGTTCTTC,TRBJ2-1,NA,15,TRBV7-2,NA
CASSLDSETQYF,TGTGCCAGCAGCTTAGATTCAGAGACCCAGTACTTC,TRBJ2-5,NA,12,TRBV7-2,NA
CASSLRENSPLHF,TGTGCCAGTAGTCTTCGGGAGAATTCACCCCTCCACTTT,TRBJ1-6,NA,13,TRBV19,NA
CASSRQDYGYTF,TGTGCCAGCAGCCGACAGGACTATGGCTACACCTTC,TRBJ1-2,NA,12,TRBV6-5,once
CASTPWGGGFGANVLTF,TGTGCCAGCACCCCCTGGGGAGGGGGCTTTGGGGCCAACGTCCTGACTTTC,TRBJ2-6,NA,17,TRBV28,NA
CASSLAQGATQYF,TGTGCCAGCAGCTTAGCCCAGGGGGCTACCCAGTACTTC,TRBJ2-5,TRBD1,13,TRBV7-2,NA
CASSFTSGRYNEQFF,TGTGCCAGCAGCTTCACAAGCGGGAGATACAATGAGCAGTTCTTC,TRBJ2-1,TRBD2,15,TRBV5-4,NA
CASSLARRSTDTQYF,TGTGCCAGCAGCTTAGCGCGCAGAAGCACAGATACGCAGTATTTT,TRBJ2-3,NA,15,TRBV7-6,NA
CASSQGQGLYGYTF,TGTGCCAGCAGCCAAGGACAGGGGCTCTATGGCTACACCTTC,TRBJ1-2,TRBD1,14,TRBV3-1/TRBV3-2,NA
CASSQALGRRNTEAFF,TGTGCCAGCAGCCAAGCCCTAGGACGTAGGAACACTGAAGCTTTCTTT,TRBJ1-1,NA,16,TRBV3-1/TRBV3-2,NA
CASSSGYYGYTF,TGTGCCAGCAGCTCGGGATACTATGGCTACACCTTC,TRBJ1-2,NA,12,TRBV27,NA
CASSFQGRSSYEQYF,TGTGCCAGCAGTTTCCAGGGAAGGAGCTCCTACGAGCAGTACTTC,TRBJ2-7,NA,15,TRBV28,NA
CASSPPGTGINYGYTF,TGTGCCAGCAGCCCCCCAGGGACAGGCATTAACTATGGCTACACCTTC,TRBJ1-2,TRBD1,16,TRBV5-6,NA
CASSSSPTGIDEQYF,TGTGCCAGCAGCTCGTCACCGACAGGGATCGACGAGCAGTACTTC,TRBJ2-7,TRBD1,15,TRBV11-2,NA
CASSVARSSGANVLTF,TGTGCCAGCAGCGTAGCCCGGTCTTCTGGGGCCAACGTCCTGACTTTC,TRBJ2-6,NA,16,TRBV9,NA
CAWSEGRHGYTF,TGTGCCTGGAGTGAGGGGCGCCATGGCTACACCTTC,TRBJ1-2,NA,12,TRBV30,NA
CASMGGTKVFF,TGTGCCAGTATGGGGGGAACTAAGGTCTTCTTC,TRBJ2-1,NA,11,TRBV19,NA
CASSSSLRTGANYGYTF,TGTGCCAGCAGCTCGTCTCTCCGGACAGGCGCTAACTATGGCTACACCTTC,TRBJ1-2,TRBD1,17,TRBV7-9,once
CATSKARTVTYNEQFF,TGTGCCACCAGCAAAGCCCGGACAGTTACCTACAATGAGCAGTTCTTC,TRBJ2-1,NA,16,TRBV15,NA